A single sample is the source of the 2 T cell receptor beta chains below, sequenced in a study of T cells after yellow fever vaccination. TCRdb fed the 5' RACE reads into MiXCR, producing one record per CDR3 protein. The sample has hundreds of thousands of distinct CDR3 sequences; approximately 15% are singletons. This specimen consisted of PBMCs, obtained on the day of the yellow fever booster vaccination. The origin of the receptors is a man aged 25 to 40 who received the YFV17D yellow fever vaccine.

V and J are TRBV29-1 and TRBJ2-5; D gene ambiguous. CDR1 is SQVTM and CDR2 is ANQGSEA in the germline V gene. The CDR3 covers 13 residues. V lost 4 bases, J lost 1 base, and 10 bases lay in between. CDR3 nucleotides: TGCAGCGTTGGAGAAAAAGCCCAAGAGACCCAGTACTTC. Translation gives CSVGEKAQETQYF.

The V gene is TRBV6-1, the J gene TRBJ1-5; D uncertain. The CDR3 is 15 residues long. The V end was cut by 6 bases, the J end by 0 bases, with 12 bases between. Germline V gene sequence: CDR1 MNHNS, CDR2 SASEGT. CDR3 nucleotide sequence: TGTGCCAGCAGGATGGACGTTGATAGCAATCAGCCCCAGCATTTT. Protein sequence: CASRMDVDSNQPQHF.